These T cell receptor beta chains were read from a single sample in a study of T cells in tuberculosis. Method: immunoSEQ multiplex PCR; TCRdb's copy keeps in-frame clones and lacks some. The sample has about 32,000 clones, approximately 94% seen once. The sequenced sample consisted of PBMCs. The receptors here all came from a donor between 5 and 29 years old with latent tuberculosis or without tuberculosis infection. Both conserved end residues are part of each CDR3. Each record gives: D gene, V gene, clone size, J gene, CDR3 protein, CDR3 DNA. The D gene is left open where the match is weak. Size is omitted from some rows. Given values are once, few, many or a class for expanded clones.

D gene: TRBD1; V gene: TRBV4-3; clone size: .; J gene: TRBJ2-3; CDR3 protein: CASSQREQGDTQYF; CDR3 DNA: TGCGCCAGCAGCCAACGAGAACAGGGGGATACGCAGTATTTT
D gene: TRBD1; V gene: TRBV9; clone size: .; J gene: TRBJ1-2; CDR3 protein: CASSGRPGQAGYGYTF; CDR3 DNA: TGTGCCAGCAGCGGAAGACCGGGACAGGCGGGCTATGGCTACACCTTC
D gene: .; V gene: TRBV6-4; clone size: .; J gene: TRBJ1-5; CDR3 protein: CASSDRGGQPQHF; CDR3 DNA: TGTGCCAGCAGTGATAGGGGCGGACAGCCCCAGCATTTT
D gene: TRBD2; V gene: TRBV5-1; clone size: .; J gene: TRBJ2-7; CDR3 protein: CASSPGLAGGTYEQYF; CDR3 DNA: TGCGCCAGCAGCCCTGGACTAGCGGGAGGCACCTACGAGCAGTACTTC
D gene: .; V gene: TRBV7-6; clone size: .; J gene: TRBJ1-3; CDR3 protein: CASSLVGWLTQAGNTIYF; CDR3 DNA: TGTGCCAGCAGCTTAGTTGGATGGTTGACCCAGGCTGGAAACACCATATATTTT
D gene: TRBD1; V gene: TRBV30; clone size: .; J gene: TRBJ1-5; CDR3 protein: CAWSGTGQGFQPQHF; CDR3 DNA: TGTGCCTGGAGTGGAACGGGACAGGGGTTCCAGCCCCAGCATTTT
D gene: TRBD1; V gene: TRBV5-1; clone size: .; J gene: TRBJ1-4; CDR3 protein: CASSLVGTGADRSNEKLFF; CDR3 DNA: TGCGCCAGCAGCTTGGTGGGTACAGGGGCCGATAGGTCTAATGAAAAACTGTTTTTT
D gene: .; V gene: TRBV28; clone size: .; J gene: TRBJ2-7; CDR3 protein: CASKLGRGDHEQYF; CDR3 DNA: TGTGCCAGCAAGTTGGGCAGGGGCGATCACGAGCAGTACTTC
D gene: TRBD2; V gene: TRBV4-1; clone size: .; J gene: TRBJ2-7; CDR3 protein: CASRGTSGTYEQYF; CDR3 DNA: TGCGCCAGCAGGGGGACTAGCGGGACCTACGAGCAGTACTTC
D gene: .; V gene: TRBV5-1; clone size: .; J gene: TRBJ2-2; CDR3 protein: CASSLGQYTGELFF; CDR3 DNA: TGCGCCAGCAGCTTGGGACAATACACCGGGGAGCTGTTTTTT
D gene: .; V gene: TRBV4-1; clone size: .; J gene: TRBJ1-2; CDR3 protein: CASSHPPQAYYGYTF; CDR3 DNA: TGCGCCAGCAGCCACCCCCCGCAGGCCTACTATGGCTACACCTTC
D gene: .; V gene: TRBV4-3; clone size: .; J gene: TRBJ2-1; CDR3 protein: CASSQEGSNYNEQFF; CDR3 DNA: TGCGCCAGCAGCCAAGAGGGGAGTAACTACAATGAGCAGTTCTTC
D gene: TRBD1; V gene: TRBV7-2; clone size: .; J gene: TRBJ1-2; CDR3 protein: CASTFVPGQGTRSGYGYTF; CDR3 DNA: TGTGCCAGCACCTTTGTGCCGGGACAGGGAACCCGTTCTGGCTATGGCTACACCTTC
D gene: .; V gene: TRBV6-1; clone size: once; J gene: TRBJ2-2; CDR3 protein: CASSEQGGSAGELFF; CDR3 DNA: TGTGCCAGCAGTGAACAGGGTGGAAGCGCCGGGGAGCTGTTTTTT
D gene: .; V gene: TRBV10-3; clone size: .; J gene: TRBJ2-1; CDR3 protein: CAISGSGFSYNEQFF; CDR3 DNA: TGTGCCATCTCTGGGTCAGGGTTCTCCTACAATGAGCAGTTCTTC
D gene: TRBD1; V gene: TRBV27; clone size: .; J gene: TRBJ2-2; CDR3 protein: CASRHRGVGELFF; CDR3 DNA: TGTGCCAGCAGGCACAGGGGCGTCGGGGAGCTGTTTTTT
D gene: .; V gene: TRBV29-1; clone size: .; J gene: TRBJ2-1; CDR3 protein: CSAPGLTYNEQFF; CDR3 DNA: TGCAGCGCACCGGGACTCACCTACAATGAGCAGTTCTTC
D gene: TRBD2; V gene: TRBV6-5; clone size: .; J gene: TRBJ2-1; CDR3 protein: CASSYPREGLNEQFF; CDR3 DNA: TGTGCCAGCAGTTACCCGCGGGAGGGCCTAAATGAGCAGTTCTTC
D gene: .; V gene: TRBV2; clone size: once; J gene: TRBJ2-1; CDR3 protein: CASSDGSYNEQFF; CDR3 DNA: TGTGCCAGCAGTGACGGCTCCTACAATGAGCAGTTCTTC
D gene: TRBD1; V gene: TRBV7-2; clone size: .; J gene: TRBJ1-2; CDR3 protein: CASSSPTGKHGYTF; CDR3 DNA: TGTGCCAGCAGCTCCCCGACAGGGAAACATGGCTACACCTTC
D gene: .; V gene: TRBV28; clone size: .; J gene: TRBJ2-4; CDR3 protein: CASSLAGAGDIQYF; CDR3 DNA: TGTGCCAGCAGTTTAGCGGGGGCGGGAGACATTCAGTACTTC
D gene: .; V gene: TRBV30; clone size: .; J gene: TRBJ2-7; CDR3 protein: CACLSSYEQYF; CDR3 DNA: TGTGCCTGCCTCTCGTCCTACGAGCAGTACTTC